The rows below give T cell receptor beta chains drawn from one sample of a study of identical twins. TCRdb used MiXCR to reprocess the 5' RACE reads, holding one entry per CDR3 protein. The data contain 700,000 or so distinct CDR3 sequences, 8.5% to 9% of them singletons. These data also featured in a second study, about yellow fever vaccine responses in identical twins.

Sequencing used PBMCs. These receptors all come from a woman under 30 in good health. CDR3s include the opening cysteine and the closing phenylalanine or tryptophan. D genes are given only for firm matches. Not all rows give a size; the values are once, few, many and, for expanded clones, a class.

d_call	v_call	j_call	cdr3_length	clone_size	cdr3_nt	cdr3_aa
TRBD1	TRBV28	TRBJ2-3	18	few	TGTGCCAGCAGTTTAAGGCCAGGGGGCCGCGAAGACACAGATACGCAGTATTTT	CASSLRPGGREDTDTQYF
-	TRBV5-6	TRBJ2-2	15	few	TGTGCCAGCAGCTTGCGGATCGGAAACACCGGGGAGCTGTTTTTT	CASSLRIGNTGELFF
TRBD2	TRBV3-1	TRBJ2-5	15	-	TGTGCCACCAGCCAAGATAGCGGGTTCGGAGGGACCCAGTACTTC	CATSQDSGFGGTQYF
-	TRBV20-1	TRBJ2-6	14	few	TGCAGTGCTCCTCTTTCCTCTGGGGCCAACGTCCTGACTTTC	CSAPLSSGANVLTF
TRBD1	TRBV18	TRBJ2-7	16	few	TGTGCCAGCTCACCGATACAGGGGTTCGACTACTACGAGCAGTACTTC	CASSPIQGFDYYEQYF
TRBD1	TRBV15	TRBJ2-7	14	few	TGTGCCACCAGTGCCGGGACAGGGGGCTACGAGCAGTACTTC	CATSAGTGGYEQYF
TRBD1	TRBV7-2	TRBJ2-7	13	-	TGTGCCAGCGGGGACAGAGACCTCTACGAGCAGTACTTC	CASGDRDLYEQYF
-	TRBV7-2	TRBJ2-5	15	few	TGTGCCAGCAGCGGGAGTGGCAGAAATGGCGAGACCCAGTACTTC	CASSGSGRNGETQYF
-	TRBV7-9	TRBJ2-1	11	few	TGTGCCAACTCCGTGGGTGATGAGCAGTTCTTC	CANSVGDEQFF
TRBD2	TRBV12-3/TRBV12-4	TRBJ2-2	13	-	TGTGCCAGCAGGCGGGGGGACACCGGGGAGCTGTTTTTT	CASRRGDTGELFF
TRBD1	TRBV20-1	TRBJ2-3	15	-	TGCAGTGCTTCACCGGGACAGGGAAGCACAGATACGCAGTATTTT	CSASPGQGSTDTQYF
-	TRBV27	TRBJ1-1	14	many	TGTGCCAGCAGTAGTTATCAGGGGAGACCTGAAGCTTTCTTT	CASSSYQGRPEAFF
TRBD2	TRBV4-3	TRBJ2-1	18	-	TGCGCCAGCAGCCAAGATTATACTAGCGGGAGGGCCAACAATGAGCAGTTCTTC	CASSQDYTSGRANNEQFF
TRBD2	TRBV6-1	TRBJ2-1	16	-	TGTGCCAGCAGGAATGGACTAGCGGGAGGTTATAATGAGCAGTTCTTC	CASRNGLAGGYNEQFF
TRBD1	TRBV7-9	TRBJ1-1	14	few	TGTGCCAGCAGCCCCCGGGACAGGGTCGCTGAAGCTTTCTTT	CASSPRDRVAEAFF
-	TRBV6-2/TRBV6-3	TRBJ1-2	14	few	TGTGCCAGCAGTTACGACATCAGAGCTTATGGCTACACCTTC	CASSYDIRAYGYTF
-	TRBV15	TRBJ2-7	12	many	TGTGCCACCAGCAGAGAGTACTACGAGCAGTACTTC	CATSREYYEQYF
TRBD1	TRBV12-3/TRBV12-4	TRBJ1-4	15	many	TGTGCCAGCAGTCTAGGGACAGGGGGCGGGGAAAAACTGTTTTTT	CASSLGTGGGEKLFF
-	TRBV12-3/TRBV12-4	TRBJ2-5	15	-	TGTGCCAGCAGTTTAGGGTGGGGGTCAGAAGAGACCCAGTACTTC	CASSLGWGSEETQYF
TRBD1	TRBV20-1	TRBJ1-1	15	-	TGCAGTGCGAGCCGGGACAGGAGCATGAACACTGAAGCTTTCTTT	CSASRDRSMNTEAFF
-	TRBV27	TRBJ1-5	15	-	TGTGCCAGCAGGGGAATCCTAGGGGACAATCAGCCCCAGCATTTT	CASRGILGDNQPQHF
-	TRBV3-1	TRBJ2-3	13	-	TGTGCCAGCAGCCCGGATCTGATAGATACGCAGTATTTT	CASSPDLIDTQYF
TRBD2	TRBV9	TRBJ2-7	16	many	TGTGCCAGCAGCGTAGGAACTAGCGGGGTCTCCTACGAGCAGTACTTC	CASSVGTSGVSYEQYF
TRBD2	TRBV3-1	TRBJ2-5	16	-	TGTGCCAGCAGCCGACCGGGACTAGCGGGACAAGAGACCCAGTACTTC	CASSRPGLAGQETQYF
-	TRBV20-1	TRBJ2-2	12	few	TGCAGTGCTAGAGGACTTTCCGGGGAGCTGTTTTTT	CSARGLSGELFF
TRBD2	TRBV24-1	TRBJ2-1	16	many	TGTGCCACCAGTGACCCCACTAGCGGCCTTTACAATGAGCAGTTCTTC	CATSDPTSGLYNEQFF
-	TRBV5-6	TRBJ1-1	15	-	TGTGCCAGCAGCTTTCGTCACGGCGGGCACACTGAAGCTTTCTTT	CASSFRHGGHTEAFF
-	TRBV21-1	TRBJ2-3	18	many	TGTGCCAGCAGCAAACCGGTAAACCGCTTAACTAGCACAGATACGCAGTATTTT	CASSKPVNRLTSTDTQYF
-	TRBV7-9	TRBJ1-5	12	many	TGTGCCAGCAGCTTAGATAGTCAGCCCCAGCATTTT	CASSLDSQPQHF
-	TRBV15	TRBJ2-5	14	few	TGTGCCACCAGCAGAGATCAGGGGTACGAGACCCAGTACTTC	CATSRDQGYETQYF
-	TRBV5-1	TRBJ1-2	15	many	TGCGCCAGCAGCTTGGACGGGGGCCCTACCTATGGCTACACCTTC	CASSLDGGPTYGYTF
-	TRBV7-8	TRBJ1-2	13	many	TGTGCCAGCAGCGCCGCCCTTTCTTATGGCTACACCTTC	CASSAALSYGYTF
TRBD1	TRBV15	TRBJ2-7	16	few	TGTGCCACCAGCAGCCGGGAGACAGGGGGTCCCTACGAGCAGTACTTC	CATSSRETGGPYEQYF
-	TRBV12-3/TRBV12-4	TRBJ1-2	14	few	TGTGCCAGCAGTCCTGAGACACTCCGGAATGGCTACACCTTC	CASSPETLRNGYTF
-	TRBV11-1	TRBJ2-5	15	few	TGTGCCAGCAGCTTAGCTGATGGGACTCAAGAGACCCAGTACTTC	CASSLADGTQETQYF
TRBD2	TRBV5-1	TRBJ2-5	15	few	TGCGCCAGCAGAAAGGGACTAGCAGTACAAGAGACCCAGTACTTC	CASRKGLAVQETQYF
-	TRBV2	TRBJ2-1	14	-	TGTGCCAGCAGTGCGGCCCCCGCCTACAATGAGCAGTTCTTC	CASSAAPAYNEQFF
TRBD2	TRBV30	TRBJ2-5	15	-	TGTGCCTGGAGTTTGGCAGCGGGGGAGCAAGAGACCCAGTACTTC	CAWSLAAGEQETQYF
-	TRBV6-1	TRBJ1-1	16	few	TGTGCCAGCACCCCCGGGACACCGGGAGGGCACACTGAAGCTTTCTTT	CASTPGTPGGHTEAFF
-	TRBV6-1	TRBJ1-3	18	few	TGTGCCAGCAGTCGACTGCTTCAGAGGACAGCCTCTGGAAACACCATATATTTT	CASSRLLQRTASGNTIYF
-	TRBV6-1	TRBJ2-7	15	few	TGTGCCAGCAGAAACCGGGATTCCCTAATTAAAGAGCAGTACTTC	CASRNRDSLIKEQYF
TRBD1	TRBV28	TRBJ2-1	14	few	TGTGCCAGCAGTCCATTTGGACAGGTCGATGAGCAGTTCTTC	CASSPFGQVDEQFF
TRBD2	TRBV6-2/TRBV6-3	TRBJ2-3	16	few	TGTGCCAGCAGTTACCCACTGGGACTAGTCCCAGATACGCAGTATTTT	CASSYPLGLVPDTQYF
-	TRBV29-1	TRBJ2-2	12	many	TGCAGCGTTGAAGACTACAACGGGGAGCTGTTTTTT	CSVEDYNGELFF
TRBD1	TRBV29-1	TRBJ1-2	11	-	TGCAGCGGGGGGACAGGGGCGGGCTACACCTTC	CSGGTGAGYTF
-	TRBV30	TRBJ2-3	10	few	TGTGCCTGCTACACAGATACGCAGTATTTT	CACYTDTQYF
-	TRBV12-3/TRBV12-4	TRBJ1-4	13	many	TGTGCCAGCAGTTTAGAGGGGGTTGAAAAACTGTTTTTT	CASSLEGVEKLFF
TRBD2	TRBV4-3	TRBJ2-1	15	many	TGCGCCAGCAGACTCGCGTTAGCGGGGATCAATGAGCAGTTCTTC	CASRLALAGINEQFF
-	TRBV28	TRBJ2-6	16	many	TGTGCCAGCAGCCAAACGACAGTCTCTGGGGCCAACGTCCTGACTTTC	CASSQTTVSGANVLTF
TRBD2	TRBV30	TRBJ2-5	15	few	TGTGCCTGGAGGGGCCCCGGGAGGCTCCAAGAGACCCAGTACTTC	CAWRGPGRLQETQYF
TRBD2	TRBV18	TRBJ2-3	16	few	TGTGCCAGCTCAAAAGGGACTAGCGGAAGCACAGATACGCAGTATTTT	CASSKGTSGSTDTQYF
TRBD1	TRBV7-3	TRBJ2-1	15	-	TGTGCCAGCAGCGCGACAGGGGGGAGAGACAATGAGCAGTTCTTC	CASSATGGRDNEQFF
-	TRBV7-2	TRBJ2-2	14	many	TGTGCCAGCAGCTTGGGACTCCACACCGGGGAGCTGTTTTTT	CASSLGLHTGELFF
TRBD2	TRBV7-9	TRBJ2-4	16	-	TGTGCCAGCAGCCCGACGGGGGGGGGCCGGCAAAACATTCAGTACTTC	CASSPTGGGRQNIQYF